Listed here are 29 T cell receptor beta chains from one sample, sequenced in a study of CD8+CD57+ T cells in acquired aplastic anemia. Genomic DNA templated the TCR beta VDJ and CDR3 profiling. One entry per CDR3 protein, called by TCRdb with MiXCR from the reads. This sample carries some 290,000 distinct CDR3 sequences, roughly 50% of them seen once, and the ten largest clones take around 8%. Sequenced material: sorted CD4+, CD8+, or CD8+CD57+ T cells (not recorded which) from PBMCs. The receptors were gathered from a human donor with severe aplastic anemia or a healthy control (not recorded which).

This clonotype has ten or more counts. The chain couples TRBV12-3 or TRBV12-4 to TRBJ1-2; tentatively, D is TRBD1 (5 bases). Trimming pared 5 bases from V and 10 bases from J, leaving 17 bases between. The CDR3 runs 13 residues. CDR3 in amino acids: CASSAHRDSIYTF. The CDR3 DNA is TGTGCCAGCAGTGCCCACCGGGACTCAATCTACACCTTC.

As to this clonotype: Likely a read error: the CDR3 ends without its conserved phenylalanine or tryptophan. It is unclear where the CDR3 begins or ends on the DNA, so no DNA is shown, and the CDR3 is as TCRdb lists it. The chain recombines TRBV11-2 with TRBJ1-1. Per germline, CDR1 SGHAT and CDR2 FQNNGV. The CDR3 numbers 8 amino acids, ends counted. This CDR3 is CASSPPVG.

The V and J genes are TRBV2 and TRBJ1-6, with TRBD1 matching 7 bases. The V gene's germline CDR1 is SNHLY and CDR2 FYNNEI. The CDR3 consists of 12 residues. CDR3 DNA: TGTGCTAGGACGACAGGGAATTCACCCCTCCACTTT. Protein product: CARTTGNSPLHF.

The genes are TRBV2 and TRBJ2-7, with D uncertain. The germline CDR1 and CDR2 sequences are SNHLY and FYNNEI. V was trimmed by 1 base and J by 0 bases, leaving 10 bases between them. This CDR3 contains 15 residues. The CDR3 nucleotides are TGTGCCAGCAGTGAAGGACATTTGAGCTCCTACGAGCAGTACTTC. Translated, it gives CASSEGHLSSYEQYF.

This clonotype was seen more than once but under ten times. Given a much more abundant clone one base away, this may be a read error. The chain combines TRBV6-5 with TRBJ2-5; 15 nucleotides line up with TRBD2. Germline V gene data show CDR1 as MNHEY and CDR2 as SVGAGI. There are 16 residues in the CDR3. V shed 6 bases and J 9 bases; nucleotides not matched to a gene: 11. For the CDR3, the DNA is TGTGCCAGCAGAGGGACTAGCGGGGGGATGTGGGAGGCCCAGTACTTC. Its translation is CASRGTSGGMWEAQYF.

The V and J genes are TRBV7-9 and TRBJ2-1; D is ambiguous. Germline assignment: CDR1 SEHNR and CDR2 FQNEAQ (reference sequence). The CDR3 extends over 15 amino acids. V lost 3 bases and J lost 10, with 19 bases in between. DNA of the CDR3: TGTGCCAGCAGCTTTACCTCACTTGGAGAGGTCGAGCAGTTCTTC. Its translation: CASSFTSLGEVEQFF.

This clonotype was observed at least ten times. V usage is TRBV20-1 and J usage is TRBJ1-6, with 11 bases aligning to TRBD1. Germline-derived CDR1 and CDR2 are DFQATT and SNEGSKA (reference sequence). The CDR3 length is 16 residues. V dropped 6 bases and J dropped 7; count of bases not matched to a gene: 11. The CDR3 bases are TGCAGTGCCGGGACAGGGGGAGGTTGGAACAATTCACCCCTCCACTTT. It yields the protein CSAGTGGGWNNSPLHF.

The CDR3 nucleotides read TGCAGTGCTAGTCCCTCGCTCTACGAGCAGTACTTC. Its translation: CSASPSLYEQYF. This sequence joins TRBV20-1 and TRBJ2-7; D uncertain. V was pared by 3 bases and J by 3 bases, with 9 bases between. The CDR3 has 12 residues. Germline CDR1 and CDR2: DFQATT and SNEGSKA (reference sequence).

The chain employs TRBV2 and TRBJ1-2; 9 nucleotides match TRBD1. The CDR3 consists of 14 residues. V gave up 7 bases and J gave up 8 bases; unmatched junction bases: 11. CDR1 and CDR2 (germline): SNHLY, FYNNEI. CDR3 sequence (DNA): TGTGCCAGCACTACCGATTGGACAGGGGACGGCTACACCTTC. Amino acid sequence: CASTTDWTGDGYTF.

This clonotype was detected many times. This chain connects TRBV30 to TRBJ1-2, with TRBD1 matching 8 bases. CDR1 is GTSNPN, CDR2 SVGIG, per germline (reference sequence). CDR3 length: 13 amino acids. With V trimmed by 0 bases and J by 7 bases, 4 bases remained unmatched. CDR3 loop: CAWSVVTGGGYTF. The CDR3 DNA is TGTGCCTGGAGTGTGGTAACAGGGGGTGGCTACACCTTC. The variable domain in full, completed from reference TRBV30 and TRBJ1-2, reads SQTIHQWPATLVQPVGSPLSLECTVEGTSNPNLYWYRQAAGRGLQLLFYSVGIGQISSEVPQNLSASRPQDRQFILSSKKLLLSDSGFYLCAWSVVTGGGYTFGSGTRLTVV.

The V call is TRBV12-3 or TRBV12-4, the J call TRBJ1-5, with 11 bases identical to TRBD1. V trimming: 5 bases; J trimming: 4 bases; junction bases outside the gene matches: 7. This CDR3 has 16 amino acids. The CDR3 DNA reads as TGTGCCAGCAGTCCCGCGGGGACAGGGGGTAATCAGCCCCAGCATTTT. Translated, it gives CASSPAGTGGNQPQHF.

The chain recombines TRBV14 with TRBJ2-7; possible D gene TRBD2, 5 bases. This CDR3 comprises 15 residues. Germline V gives CDR1 SGHDN, CDR2 FVKESK. Deletions cut 4 bases from V and 6 bases from J, with 19 bases between. In nucleotides, the CDR3 is TGTGCCAGCAGCCCCCGGGGATCCGTTCGAGTCGAGCAGTACTTC. Residues: CASSPRGSVRVEQYF.

The chain joins TRBV20-1 to TRBJ1-1; no clear D. The V and J ends lost 0 bases and 10 bases respectively, with 15 bases between them. Germline V lookup: CDR1 DFQATT, CDR2 SNEGSKA (reference sequence). The CDR3 is made up of 13 amino acids. CDR3 residues: CSAREAFGPGAFF. The CDR3 region has the DNA TGCAGTGCTAGAGAGGCTTTTGGACCAGGAGCTTTCTTT.

The genes are TRBV27 and TRBJ2-7, with D maybe TRBD2 (7 bases). The germline gives CDR1 MNHEY, CDR2 SMNVEV (reference sequence). The V end was cut by 5 bases, the J end by 5 bases, with 16 bases between. This CDR3 has 14 residues. DNA for the CDR3: TGTGCCAGCAGTGACGGGGGGCCCGAGAACGAGCAGTACTTC. It codes for CASSDGGPENEQYF.

This chain links TRBV20-1 with TRBJ2-5, with D hard to call. V lost 0 bases and J lost 5, with 13 bases in between. The CDR3 has 14 amino acids. Germline CDR1 is DFQATT and CDR2 is SNEGSKA (reference sequence). DNA for the CDR3: TGCAGTGCTAGAGATCGGCGTTTATCGGAGACCCAGTACTTC. Its translation: CSARDRRLSETQYF.

This clonotype was counted ten times or more. The chain uses TRBV5-1 and TRBJ1-1, with 10 bases lining up with TRBD1. The CDR3 is 17 amino acids. V gave up 0 bases and J gave up 4 bases; unmatched junction bases: 9. From germline, CDR1 is SGHRS and CDR2 YFSETQ. The CDR3 nucleotides are TGCGCCAGCAGCTTGGGGGGACAGGGGTTTTGGAGCACTGAAGCTTTCTTT. This gives the protein CASSLGGQGFWSTEAFF.

This clonotype was recorded at least ten times. The CDR3 here is CASSLVEGGTGELFF. The CDR3 bases are TGTGCCAGCAGCTTAGTAGAAGGGGGAACCGGGGAGCTGTTTTTT. The chain carries TRBV7-2 and TRBJ2-2; TRBD1 might be the D (6 bases). From germline, CDR1 is SGHTA and CDR2 FQGNSA. V lost 1 base to trimming and J lost 5 bases, with 11 bases between them. CDR3 length: 15 residues.

This clonotype was recorded many times. CDR3 coding DNA: TGTGCCAGCATGCCGGGACTAGCGGGGAGGACCCAGTACTTC. This codes for CASMPGLAGRTQYF. The rearrangement uses TRBV2 and TRBJ2-5; 13 bases agree with TRBD2. CDR1 SNHLY and CDR2 FYNNEI come from the germline V gene. V shed 7 bases, J shed 7 bases, and the junction held 6 bases outside the gene matches. The CDR3 consists of 14 residues.

The chain couples TRBV20-1 to TRBJ2-5; the D gene is possibly TRBD2 (6 bases). Germline CDR1 DFQATT, CDR2 SNEGSKA (reference sequence). V dropped 4 bases and J dropped 2 bases, with 17 bases sitting between them. This CDR3 contains 15 residues. The CDR3 region is CSAIPGLKVQETQYF. For the CDR3, the DNA is TGCAGTGCTATCCCGGGACTGAAGGTGCAAGAGACCCAGTACTTC.

The chain joins TRBV14 to TRBJ1-3, with D uncertain. Trimming pared 5 bases from V and 0 bases from J, leaving 11 bases between. The CDR3 runs to 15 residues. Looked up from germline, CDR1 is SGHDN and CDR2 is FVKESK. CDR3 region: CASSSPQASGNTIYF. The DNA for the CDR3 is TGTGCCAGCAGCTCCCCCCAGGCCTCTGGAAACACCATATATTTT. The whole variable domain, remainder taken from reference TRBV14 and TRBJ1-3, is EAGVTQFPSHSVIEKGQTVTLRCDPISGHDNLYWYRRVMGKEIKFLLHFVKESKQDESGMPNNRFLAERTGGTYSTLKVQPAELEDSGVYFCASSSPQASGNTIYFGEGSWLTVV.

As regards this clonotype: This could be a read error, since a much larger clone is one nucleotide away. The J gene is TRBJ2-3, the V gene TRBV4-3, with TRBD2 matching 10 bases. The CDR3 totals 16 residues. Germline V gives CDR1 LGHNA, CDR2 YSLEER. V shed 3 bases and J 6 bases; nucleotides not matched to a gene: 9. CDR3 bases: TGCGCCAGCAGCCACGATCCCCCACTAGCGGGGGATACGCAGTATTTT. Translating it yields CASSHDPPLAGDTQYF.

This clonotype has a count of ten or more. The chain couples TRBV18 to TRBJ2-5, with D unclear. CDR1 and CDR2 from the germline V gene are KGHSH and LQKENI. Trimming stripped 3 bases from V and 2 bases from J, with 10 bases between. This CDR3 has 14 residues. The CDR3 region is CASSPPQEQETQYF. The CDR3 region has the DNA TGTGCCAGCTCACCGCCACAAGAACAAGAGACCCAGTACTTC.

The chain carries TRBV20-1 and TRBJ2-7; D unresolved. Germline lookup yields CDR1 DFQATT and CDR2 SNEGSKA (reference sequence). The V end was cut by 1 base, the J end by 3 bases, with 13 bases between. This CDR3 is 14 amino acids long. The CDR3 DNA is TGCAGTGCTAGAGGGCCTTCTGGGAACTACGAGCAGTACTTC. It translates to CSARGPSGNYEQYF.

This clonotype was seen only a few times. A clone one base away is much larger, so this may be a read error. The V gene is TRBV6-6, the J gene TRBJ2-7; 7 nucleotides align to TRBD2. V dropped 7 bases and J dropped 1; count of bases not matched to a gene: 13. CDR1 MNHNY and CDR2 SVGAGI come from the germline V gene (reference sequence). There are 16 residues in the CDR3. DNA of the CDR3: TGTGCCAGCAACCCGGGGGGATTGGGAAGTTCCTACGAGCAGTACTTC. Protein sequence: CASNPGGLGSSYEQYF.

The chain has TRBV10-2 and TRBJ2-7, with 8 bases lining up with TRBD1. The V gene's germline CDR1 is WSHSY and CDR2 SAAADI. V gave up 7 bases and J gave up 2 bases; unmatched junction bases: 7. This CDR3 comprises 14 residues. CDR3 residues: CASISTGGTYEQYF. CDR3 nucleotide sequence: TGCGCCAGCATAAGCACAGGGGGGACCTACGAGCAGTACTTC.

The V and J genes are TRBV2 and TRBJ2-5; D is undetermined. CDR3 length: 12 amino acids. Germline CDR1 is SNHLY and CDR2 is FYNNEI. Trimming removed 7 bases from V and 5 bases from J, with 11 bases in between. CDR3 residues: CASNGNGETQYF. The CDR3, as DNA: TGTGCCAGCAATGGAAATGGGGAGACCCAGTACTTC.

The chain employs TRBV20-1 and TRBJ2-1; tentative D call: TRBD1 (5 bases). CDR1 is DFQATT and CDR2 is SNEGSKA in the germline V gene (reference sequence). CDR3 size: 13 residues. The V end lost 4 bases, the J end lost 8 bases, and 15 bases lay between the germline ends. Here the CDR3 reads CSATSDSHYEQFF. As DNA, the CDR3 is TGCAGTGCTACCTCAGACAGCCACTATGAGCAGTTCTTC.

The chain recombines TRBV7-8 with TRBJ2-5, with D perhaps matching TRBD1 (6 bases). Per the germline V gene, CDR1 is SGHVS and CDR2 is FQNEAQ. Trimming left V 6 bases short and J 3 bases short, with 14 bases between. The CDR3 runs to 14 residues. For the CDR3, the DNA is TGTGCCAGCAGGCAGGGGAACATAGAAGAGACCCAGTACTTC. It is translated as CASRQGNIEETQYF.

The V and J genes are TRBV29-1 and TRBJ2-1; D is ambiguous. This CDR3 comprises 12 residues. CDR1 is SQVTM and CDR2 is ANQGSEA in the germline V gene. Trimming took 6 bases from V and 0 from J, leaving 6 bases between them. The CDR3 loop is CSVVPSYNEQFF. CDR3 nucleotides: TGCAGCGTAGTACCCTCCTACAATGAGCAGTTCTTC.